One sample yielded the 22 T cell receptor beta chains listed below, sequenced in a study of T cells in Graves' hyperthyroidism and ophthalmopathy. Template material for amplifying TCR beta CDR3 regions consisted of RNA transcripts. The TCR CDR3 was amplified in a first-round RT-PCR using the HTBI primer set. TCRdb fed the multiplex PCR reads into MiXCR, producing one record per CDR3 protein. This table has under 350,000 distinct CDR3 sequences, about 18% appearing once. Sample: blood. The receptors shown here come from a woman in her sixties or seventies with Graves' ophthalmopathy.

This clonotype was detected ten times or more. V and J are TRBV6-2 or TRBV6-3 and TRBJ2-3; no definite D call. The CDR3 is 14 amino acids. V lost 0 bases and J lost 4, with 8 bases in between. Germline CDR1 reads MNHEY; CDR2 reads SVGEGT. The CDR3 nucleotides read TGTGCCAGCAGTTACTCGTCCCAGTCAGATACGCAGTATTTT. Translation: CASSYSSQSDTQYF.

This clonotype was observed many times. The gene calls are TRBV20-1 and TRBJ2-5; 9 bases map to TRBD1. CDR1 is DFQATT and CDR2 is SNEGSKA in the germline V gene (reference sequence). V shed 4 bases, J shed 5 bases, and the junction held 5 bases outside the gene matches. The CDR3 covers 13 residues. Written as DNA, the CDR3 is TGCAGTGCTAAAACAGGGGGCACGGAGACCCAGTACTTC. It specifies CSAKTGGTETQYF.

In this sample, this clonotype turned up many times. This sequence joins TRBV11-2 and TRBJ2-1; no clear D gene. Trimming stripped 1 base from V and 2 bases from J, with 9 bases between. From germline, CDR1 is SGHAT and CDR2 FQNNGV. This CDR3 has 15 residues. In DNA, the CDR3 is TGTGCCAGCAGCTTAGCCAGGAACACCTACAATGAGCAGTTCTTC. Its translation: CASSLARNTYNEQFF.

This clonotype was seen a few times. The chain links TRBV6-5 to TRBJ1-2; perhaps TRBD1 as D (5 bases). The CDR3 runs to 17 residues. Looked up from germline, CDR1 is MNHEY and CDR2 is SVGAGI. Trimming left V 0 bases short and J 0 bases short, with 14 bases between. The DNA for the CDR3 is TGTGCCAGCAGTTACTCGGGGGGAGGTCGAACTAACTATGGCTACACCTTC. Its translation: CASSYSGGGRTNYGYTF.

The chain employs TRBV7-9 and TRBJ1-6, with TRBD1 matching 7 bases. Trimming cost V 2 bases and J 9 bases; bases outside gene matches: 7. CDR1 and CDR2 (germline): SEHNR, FQNEAQ (reference sequence). The CDR3 consists of 15 residues. CDR3 sequence (DNA): TGTGCCAGCAGCTTAAGACAGGGCGATCTTTCACCCCTCCACTTT. As protein: CASSLRQGDLSPLHF.

Notes on this clonotype: A junction end diverges from the germline sequence, so it may reflect a read error. This rearrangement joins TRBV7-2 to TRBJ2-7; D remains ambiguous. The CDR3 runs 14 residues. Looked up from germline, CDR1 is SGHTA and CDR2 is FQGNSA. The CDR3 region has the DNA TGTGTCAGCAGCCAAGGATCCGGATCCTACGAGCAGTACTTC. Its translation: CVSSQGSGSYEQYF.

The rearrangement uses TRBV5-1 and TRBJ2-7; 12 bases agree with TRBD2. The junction had 8 bases not matched to a gene; V was cut back by 4 bases and J by 3 bases. The CDR3 covers 16 residues. Germline loops: CDR1 SGHRS, CDR2 YFSETQ. CDR3 sequence reads: CASSAGTSGQVYEQYF. CDR3 nucleotide sequence: TGCGCCAGCAGCGCCGGGACTAGCGGGCAAGTCTACGAGCAGTACTTC.

This chain joins TRBV5-1 and TRBJ2-5; D uncertain. CDR3 length equals 16 residues. V was pared by 0 bases and J by 1 base, with 13 bases between. Per germline, CDR1 SGHRS and CDR2 YFSETQ. This CDR3 is CASSLANSNLQETQYF. In DNA, the CDR3 is TGCGCCAGCAGCTTGGCCAACAGCAACCTCCAAGAGACCCAGTACTTC.

The J gene is TRBJ1-2, the V gene TRBV20-1; 7 nucleotides align to TRBD1. Looked up from germline, CDR1 is DFQATT and CDR2 is SNEGSKA (reference sequence). This CDR3 has 13 residues. Trimming cost V 6 bases and J 4 bases; bases outside gene matches: 8. This CDR3 is CSARQGHLYGYTF. The CDR3 DNA follows: TGCAGTGCGAGACAGGGCCATCTCTATGGCTACACCTTC.

V and J are TRBV11-2 and TRBJ2-7; 7 nucleotides match TRBD1. CDR1 is SGHAT and CDR2 is FQNNGV in the germline V gene. J gave up 0 bases and V 4 bases, and 9 bases lay outside the gene matches. The CDR3 loop spans 16 amino acids. CDR3 amino acids: CASSSPRGIASYEQYF. The CDR3 DNA sequence: TGTGCCAGCAGCTCTCCCAGGGGGATCGCCTCCTACGAGCAGTACTTC.

The chain links TRBV9 to TRBJ2-1; D possibly uses TRBD1 or TRBD2 (5 bases each). The germline CDR1 and CDR2 sequences are SGDLS and YYNGEE. Trimming took 1 base from V and 5 from J, leaving 10 bases between them. This CDR3 has 14 amino acids. The CDR3 DNA follows: TGTGCCAGCAGCGTATCCAGGGAGAACAATGAGCAGTTCTTC. Translating it yields CASSVSRENNEQFF.

This clonotype was detected only once. The chain employs TRBV28 and TRBJ2-1; 8 positions agree with TRBD2. Trimming removed 6 bases from V and 4 bases from J; junction bases left unmatched: 5. The germline V gene has CDR1 MDHEN and CDR2 SYDVKM. The CDR3 runs 14 residues. The chain's CDR3 is CASSVLAVYNEQFF. CDR3 in DNA: TGTGCCAGCAGCGTACTAGCGGTTTACAATGAGCAGTTCTTC.

This clonotype was observed a handful of times. This chain links TRBV10-2 with TRBJ2-5, with D unresolved. V shed 2 bases and J shed 4 bases, with 2 bases lying between them. This CDR3 has 11 amino acids. Germline V gives CDR1 WSHSY, CDR2 SAAADI. CDR3: CASSEVETQYF. CDR3 nucleotides: TGCGCCAGCAGTGAGGTAGAGACCCAGTACTTC.

This clonotype was recorded at least ten times. V and J are TRBV20-1 and TRBJ2-3; D is ambiguous. The CDR3 is 11 residues long. Per germline, CDR1 DFQATT and CDR2 SNEGSKA (reference sequence). V shed 6 bases and J shed 10 bases, with 14 bases lying between them. The chain's CDR3 is CSAPGLDAQYF. In nucleotides, the CDR3 is TGCAGTGCCCCTGGTTTGGATGCGCAGTATTTT.

Only a few counts were recorded for this clonotype. V gene TRBV6-1 combines with J gene TRBJ2-6; TRBD1 agrees at 9 bases. V gave up 6 bases and J gave up 2 bases; unmatched junction bases: 8. Germline V lookup: CDR1 MNHNS, CDR2 SASEGT. This CDR3 is built from 17 residues. CDR3 loop: CASRPQQGAAGANVLTF. CDR3 DNA sequence: TGTGCCAGCAGGCCCCAACAGGGGGCTGCTGGGGCCAACGTCCTGACTTTC.

The V call is TRBV19, the J call TRBJ2-5; 11 bases map to TRBD2. V shed 1 base and J 4 bases; nucleotides not matched to a gene: 2. This CDR3 region has 15 residues. CDR1 and CDR2 from the germline V gene are LNHDA and SQIVND (reference sequence). In DNA, the CDR3 is TGTGCCAGTAGTATAGTAACTAGCGGGGGAGAGACCCAGTACTTC. This encodes CASSIVTSGGETQYF. Supplemented by reference TRBV19 and TRBJ2-5, the full variable domain reads DGGITQSPKYLFRKEGQNVTLSCEQNLNHDAMYWYRQDPGQGLRLIYYSQIVNDFQKGDIAEGYSVSREKKESFPLTVTSAQKNPTAFYLCASSIVTSGGETQYFGPGTRLLVL.

The chain has TRBV5-1 and TRBJ2-5; TRBD1 matches at 7 bases. CDR3 length: 14 amino acids. Germline trimming cut 4 bases from V and 2 bases from J; bases unmatched to any gene: 5. Germline CDR1 is SGHRS and CDR2 is YFSETQ. The CDR3 here is CASSDRTGQETQYF. The CDR3 nucleotides read TGCGCCAGCAGCGATCGGACAGGTCAAGAGACCCAGTACTTC.

The chain employs TRBV29-1 and TRBJ1-2; D not certain. Trimming cost V 0 bases and J 4 bases, with 12 bases left between them. Germline V gene data show CDR1 as SQVTM and CDR2 as ANQGSEA. The length of the CDR3 is 14 residues. CDR3 loop: CSVEDVQDRYGYTF. CDR3 in DNA: TGCAGCGTTGAAGATGTCCAGGACCGCTATGGCTACACCTTC.

The rearrangement joins TRBV12-3 or TRBV12-4 to TRBJ2-5, with 8 bases fitting TRBD1. Trimming removed 6 bases from V and 5 bases from J; junction bases left unmatched: 11. The CDR3 extends over 15 amino acids. In nucleotides, the CDR3 is TGTGCCAGCAGCAACGGACAGGGAGGTGGGGAGACCCAGTACTTC. This sequence encodes CASSNGQGGGETQYF.

V and J are TRBV7-9 and TRBJ1-5, with D perhaps matching TRBD1 (5 bases). This CDR3 region has 14 residues. The V gene lost 0 bases and the J gene lost 5 bases, with 8 bases spanning the gap. The V gene's germline CDR1 is SEHNR and CDR2 FQNEAQ (reference sequence). The CDR3: CASSLAGVHQPQHF. The CDR3, as DNA: TGTGCCAGCAGCTTAGCAGGGGTCCATCAGCCCCAGCATTTT.

V gene TRBV12-3 or TRBV12-4 combines with J gene TRBJ1-2, with D tentatively TRBD1 (5 bases). The length of the CDR3 is 15 residues. The V and J ends lost 5 bases and 3 bases respectively, with 16 bases between them. Written as DNA, the CDR3 is TGTGCCAGCAGTACTCTAGCTCGGGGCGACTATGGCTACACCTTC. It specifies CASSTLARGDYGYTF.

This clonotype was counted many times. This sequence joins TRBV28 and TRBJ2-2; no clear D. CDR3 length equals 15 residues. From germline, CDR1 is MDHEN and CDR2 SYDVKM. V was trimmed by 3 bases and J by 1 base, leaving 9 bases between them. The CDR3 is CASSLRPRNTGELFF. The CDR3 region has the DNA TGTGCCAGCAGTTTGAGGCCACGGAACACCGGGGAGCTGTTTTTT.